One T cell receptor (beta chain) is described in this entry. Data came from immunoSEQ multiplex PCR; TCRdb stores just in-frame clones and leaves some out. This sample has over 100,000 clones, with around four fifths found just once. This record belongs to a study of blood T cell repertoires in COVID-19. On the study more broadly: Acute and convalescent COVID-19 samples came from the United States, Italy and Spain. Nucleic acid was either cDNA or gDNA, and it came from T cells, B-cell-depleted T cells, or PBMCs.

Germline CDR1 LGHNA, CDR2 YNFKEQ. The CDR3 has 16 residues. V was trimmed by 0 bases and J by 5 bases, leaving 17 bases between them. This sequence originates from a woman aged 55-70 years with acute or convalescent COVID-19. Sequenced: peripheral blood. The chain recombines TRBV4-2 with TRBJ2-7; D possibly corresponds to TRBD1 (5 bases). CDR3 DNA: TGTGCCAGCAGCCAAGAAATTGGAATGACAGTCGACGAGCAGTACTTC. It encodes CASSQEIGMTVDEQYF.